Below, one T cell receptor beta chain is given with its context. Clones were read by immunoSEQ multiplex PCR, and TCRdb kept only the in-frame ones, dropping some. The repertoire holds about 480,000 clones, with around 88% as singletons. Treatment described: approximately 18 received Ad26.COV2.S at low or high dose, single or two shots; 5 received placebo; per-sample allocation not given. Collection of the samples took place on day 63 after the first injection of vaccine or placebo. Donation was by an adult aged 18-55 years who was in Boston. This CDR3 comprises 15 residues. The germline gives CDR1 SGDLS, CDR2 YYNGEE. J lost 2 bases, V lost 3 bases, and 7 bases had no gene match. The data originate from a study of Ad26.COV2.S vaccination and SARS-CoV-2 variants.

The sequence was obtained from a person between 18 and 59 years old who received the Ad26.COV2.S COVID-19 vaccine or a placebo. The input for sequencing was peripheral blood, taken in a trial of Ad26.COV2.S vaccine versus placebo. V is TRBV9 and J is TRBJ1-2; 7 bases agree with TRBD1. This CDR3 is CASSAGTAYNYGYTF. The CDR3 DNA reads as TGTGCCAGCAGCGCCGGGACAGCCTACAACTATGGCTACACCTTC.